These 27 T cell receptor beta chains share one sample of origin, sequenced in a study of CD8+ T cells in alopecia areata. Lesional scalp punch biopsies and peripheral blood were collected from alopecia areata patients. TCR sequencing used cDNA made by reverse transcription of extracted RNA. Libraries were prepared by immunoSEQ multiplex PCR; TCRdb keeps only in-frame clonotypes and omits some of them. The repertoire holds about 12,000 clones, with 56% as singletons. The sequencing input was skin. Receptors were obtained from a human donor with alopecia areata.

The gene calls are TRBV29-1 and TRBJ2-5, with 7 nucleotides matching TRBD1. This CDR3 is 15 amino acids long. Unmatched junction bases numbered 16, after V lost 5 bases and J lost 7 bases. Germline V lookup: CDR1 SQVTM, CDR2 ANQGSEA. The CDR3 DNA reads TGCAGCGTTCGCACCCGACAGGGAGCGCTCGCGACCCAGTACTTC. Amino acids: CSVRTRQGALATQYF.

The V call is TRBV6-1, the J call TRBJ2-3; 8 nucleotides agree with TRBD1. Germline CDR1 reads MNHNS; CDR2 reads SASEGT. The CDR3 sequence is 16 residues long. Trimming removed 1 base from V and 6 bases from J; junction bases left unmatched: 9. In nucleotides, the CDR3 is TGTGCCAGCAGTGAAGTCGACAGGGGACGATCGGATACGCAGTATTTT. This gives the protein CASSEVDRGRSDTQYF.

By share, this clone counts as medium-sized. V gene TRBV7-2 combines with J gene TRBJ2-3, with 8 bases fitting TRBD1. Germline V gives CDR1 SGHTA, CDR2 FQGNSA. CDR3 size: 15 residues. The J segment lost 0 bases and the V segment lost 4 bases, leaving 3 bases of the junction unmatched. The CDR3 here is CASSSGQGSTDTQYF. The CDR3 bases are TGTGCCAGCAGCTCCGGACAGGGTAGCACAGATACGCAGTATTTT.

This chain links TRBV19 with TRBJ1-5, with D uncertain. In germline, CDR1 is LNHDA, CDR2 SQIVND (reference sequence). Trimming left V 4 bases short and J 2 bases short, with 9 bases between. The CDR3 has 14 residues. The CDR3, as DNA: TGTGCCAGTAGTACACAAACGGGCAATCAGCCCCAGCATTTT. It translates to CASSTQTGNQPQHF. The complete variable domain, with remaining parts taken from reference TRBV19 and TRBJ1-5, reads DGGITQSPKYLFRKEGQNVTLSCEQNLNHDAMYWYRQDPGQGLRLIYYSQIVNDFQKGDIAEGYSVSREKKESFPLTVTSAQKNPTAFYLCASSTQTGNQPQHFGDGTRLSIL.

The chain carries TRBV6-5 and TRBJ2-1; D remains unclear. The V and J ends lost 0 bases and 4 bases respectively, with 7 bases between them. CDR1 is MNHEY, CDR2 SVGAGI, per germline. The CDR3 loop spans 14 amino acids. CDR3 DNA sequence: TGTGCCAGCAGTTACTCGGAGCGATACAATGAGCAGTTCTTC. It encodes CASSYSERYNEQFF.

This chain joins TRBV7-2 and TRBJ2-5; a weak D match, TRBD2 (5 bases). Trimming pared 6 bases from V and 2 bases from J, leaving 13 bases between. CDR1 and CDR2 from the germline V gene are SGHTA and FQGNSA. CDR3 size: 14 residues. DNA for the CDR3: TGTGCCAGCAGTATACCGAGCGGTCAAGAGACCCAGTACTTC. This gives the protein CASSIPSGQETQYF.

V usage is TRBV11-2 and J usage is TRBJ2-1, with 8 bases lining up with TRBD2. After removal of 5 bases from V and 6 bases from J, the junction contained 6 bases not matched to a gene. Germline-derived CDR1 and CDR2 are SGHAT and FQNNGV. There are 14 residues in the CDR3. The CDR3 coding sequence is TGTGCCAGCAGCCTATATCTAGCGGGCAATGAGCAGTTCTTC. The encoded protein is CASSLYLAGNEQFF.

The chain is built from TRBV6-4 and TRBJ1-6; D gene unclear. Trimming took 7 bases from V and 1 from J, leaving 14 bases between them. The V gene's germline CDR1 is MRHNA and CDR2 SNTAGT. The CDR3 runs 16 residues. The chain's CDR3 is CASMVKWVSYNSPLHF. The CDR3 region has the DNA TGTGCCAGCATGGTCAAGTGGGTGTCCTATAATTCACCCCTCCACTTT.

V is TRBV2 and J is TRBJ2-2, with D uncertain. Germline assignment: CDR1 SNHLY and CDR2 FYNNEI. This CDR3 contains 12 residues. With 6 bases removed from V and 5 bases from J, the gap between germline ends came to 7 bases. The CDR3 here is CASSRHTGELFF. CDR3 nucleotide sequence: TGTGCCAGCAGCCGCCATACCGGGGAGCTGTTTTTT.

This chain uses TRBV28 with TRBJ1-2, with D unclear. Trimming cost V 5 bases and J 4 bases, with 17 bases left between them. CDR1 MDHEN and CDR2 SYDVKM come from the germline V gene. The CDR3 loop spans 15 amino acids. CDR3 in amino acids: CASSPWARSTYGYTF. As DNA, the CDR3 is TGTGCCAGCAGTCCCTGGGCGAGGTCGACCTATGGCTACACCTTC.

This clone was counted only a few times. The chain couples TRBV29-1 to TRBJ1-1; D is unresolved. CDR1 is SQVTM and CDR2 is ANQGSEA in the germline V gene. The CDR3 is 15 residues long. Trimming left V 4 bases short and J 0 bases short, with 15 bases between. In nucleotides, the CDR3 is TGCAGCGTTGGCGCGGACGTAGTTTTGAACACTGAAGCTTTCTTT. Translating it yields CSVGADVVLNTEAFF. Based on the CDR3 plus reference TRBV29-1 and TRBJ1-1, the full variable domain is SAVISQKPSRDICQRGTSLTIQCQVDSQVTMMFWYRQQPGQSLTLIATANQGSEATYESGFVIDKFPISRPNLTFSTLTVSNMSPEDSSIYLCSVGADVVLNTEAFFGQGTRLTVV.

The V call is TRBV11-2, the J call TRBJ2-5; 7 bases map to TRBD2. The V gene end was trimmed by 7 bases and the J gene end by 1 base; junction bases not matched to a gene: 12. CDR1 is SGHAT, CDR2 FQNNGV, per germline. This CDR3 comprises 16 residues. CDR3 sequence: CASTSQAGSRQETQYF. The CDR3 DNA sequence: TGTGCCAGCACATCACAAGCGGGAAGCCGCCAAGAGACCCAGTACTTC.

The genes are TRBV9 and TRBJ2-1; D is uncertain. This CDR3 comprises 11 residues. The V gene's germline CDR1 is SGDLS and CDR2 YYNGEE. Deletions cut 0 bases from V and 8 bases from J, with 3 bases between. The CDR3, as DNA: TGTGCCAGCAGCGTAGGATATGAGCAGTTCTTC. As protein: CASSVGYEQFF. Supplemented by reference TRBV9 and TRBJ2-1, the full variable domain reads DSGVTQTPKHLITATGQRVTLRCSPRSGDLSVYWYQQSLDQGLQFLIQYYNGEERAKGNILERFSAQQFPDLHSELNLSSLELGDSALYFCASSVGYEQFFGPGTRLTVL.

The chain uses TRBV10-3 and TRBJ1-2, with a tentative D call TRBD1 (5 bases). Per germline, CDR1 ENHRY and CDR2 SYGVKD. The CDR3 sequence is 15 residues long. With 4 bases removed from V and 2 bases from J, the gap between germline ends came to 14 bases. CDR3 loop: CAISVWGRTNYGYTF. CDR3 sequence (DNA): TGTGCCATCAGTGTCTGGGGCAGGACGAACTATGGCTACACCTTC.

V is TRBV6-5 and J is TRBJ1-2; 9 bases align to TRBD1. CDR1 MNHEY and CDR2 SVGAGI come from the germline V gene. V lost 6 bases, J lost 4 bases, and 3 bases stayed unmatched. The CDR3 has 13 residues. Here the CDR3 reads CASRTTGGYGYTF. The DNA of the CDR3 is TGTGCCAGCAGGACGACAGGGGGCTATGGCTACACCTTC.

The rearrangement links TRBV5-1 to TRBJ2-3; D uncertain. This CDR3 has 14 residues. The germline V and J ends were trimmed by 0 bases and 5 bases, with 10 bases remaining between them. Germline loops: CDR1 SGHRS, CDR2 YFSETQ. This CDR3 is CASSLGGYKDTQYF. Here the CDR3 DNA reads TGCGCCAGCAGCTTGGGAGGATATAAAGATACGCAGTATTTT.

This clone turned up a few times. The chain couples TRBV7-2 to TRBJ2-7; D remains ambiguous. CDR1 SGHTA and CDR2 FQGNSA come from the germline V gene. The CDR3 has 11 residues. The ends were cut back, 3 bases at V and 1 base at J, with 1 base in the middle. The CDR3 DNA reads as TGTGCCAGCAGCTTTTCCTACGAGCAGTACTTC. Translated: CASSFSYEQYF.

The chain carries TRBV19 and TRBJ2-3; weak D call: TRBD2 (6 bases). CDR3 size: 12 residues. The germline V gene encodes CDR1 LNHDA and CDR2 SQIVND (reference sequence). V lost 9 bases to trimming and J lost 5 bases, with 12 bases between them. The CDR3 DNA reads TGTGCCAGCCGGACCGGGGGAGATACGCAGTATTTT. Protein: CASRTGGDTQYF.

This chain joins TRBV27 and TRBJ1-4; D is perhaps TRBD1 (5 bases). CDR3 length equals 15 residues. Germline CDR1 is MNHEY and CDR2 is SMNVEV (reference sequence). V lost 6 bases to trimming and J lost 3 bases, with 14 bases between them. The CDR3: CASSPGGVPNEKLFF. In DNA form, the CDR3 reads TGTGCCAGCAGCCCCGGGGGGGTGCCTAATGAAAAACTGTTTTTT.

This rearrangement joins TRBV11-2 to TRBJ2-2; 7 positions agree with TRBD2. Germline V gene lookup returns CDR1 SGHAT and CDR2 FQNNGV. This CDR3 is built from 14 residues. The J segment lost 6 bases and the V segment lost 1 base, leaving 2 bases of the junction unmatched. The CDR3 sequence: CASSLGLAAGELFF. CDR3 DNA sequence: TGTGCCAGCAGCTTAGGGCTAGCGGCCGGGGAGCTGTTTTTT. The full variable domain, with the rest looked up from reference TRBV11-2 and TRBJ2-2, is EAGVAQSPRYKIIEKRQSVAFWCNPISGHATLYWYQQILGQGPKLLIQFQNNGVVDDSQLPKDRFSAERLKGVDSTLKIQPAKLEDSAVYLCASSLGLAAGELFFGEGSRLTVL.

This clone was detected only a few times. Here the CDR3 DNA reads TGTGCCAGCAAACAGGGTGGTTCTGGAGAGACCCAGTACTTC. Protein sequence: CASKQGGSGETQYF. The chain couples TRBV5-4 to TRBJ2-5, with a possible D match to TRBD1 (6 bases). The CDR3 runs to 14 residues. Germline V gene sequence: CDR1 SGHNT, CDR2 YYREEE (reference sequence). Trimming removed 6 bases from V and 4 bases from J, with 16 bases in between.

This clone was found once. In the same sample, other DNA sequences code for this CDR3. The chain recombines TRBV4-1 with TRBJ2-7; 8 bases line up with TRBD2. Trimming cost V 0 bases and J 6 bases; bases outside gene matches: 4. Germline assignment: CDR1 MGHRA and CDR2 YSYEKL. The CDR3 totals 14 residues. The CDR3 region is CASSQDGRAGEQYF. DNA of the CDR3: TGCGCCAGCAGCCAAGACGGGAGGGCGGGCGAGCAGTACTTC.

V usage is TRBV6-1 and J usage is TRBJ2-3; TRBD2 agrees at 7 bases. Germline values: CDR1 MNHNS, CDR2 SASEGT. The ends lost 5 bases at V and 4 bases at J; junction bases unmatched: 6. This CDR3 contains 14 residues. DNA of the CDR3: TGTGCCAGCAGTCCCGGACTAGAAGCAGATACGCAGTATTTT. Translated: CASSPGLEADTQYF.

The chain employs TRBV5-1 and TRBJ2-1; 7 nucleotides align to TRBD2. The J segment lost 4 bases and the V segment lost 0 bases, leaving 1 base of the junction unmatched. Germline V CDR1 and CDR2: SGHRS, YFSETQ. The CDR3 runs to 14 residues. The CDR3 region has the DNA TGCGCCAGCAGCTTGGGGGAGGGGTACAATGAGCAGTTCTTC. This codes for CASSLGEGYNEQFF.

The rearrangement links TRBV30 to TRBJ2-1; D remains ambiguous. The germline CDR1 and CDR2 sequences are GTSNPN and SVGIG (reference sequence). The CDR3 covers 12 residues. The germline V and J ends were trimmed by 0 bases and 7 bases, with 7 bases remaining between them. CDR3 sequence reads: CAWSVVRNEQFF. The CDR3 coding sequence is TGTGCCTGGAGTGTAGTGCGAAATGAGCAGTTCTTC.

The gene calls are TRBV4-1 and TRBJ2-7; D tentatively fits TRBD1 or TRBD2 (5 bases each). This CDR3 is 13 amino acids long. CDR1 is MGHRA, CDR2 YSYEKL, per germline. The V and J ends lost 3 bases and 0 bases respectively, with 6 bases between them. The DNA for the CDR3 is TGCGCCAGCAGCCACGGGACCTCCTACGAGCAGTACTTC. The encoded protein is CASSHGTSYEQYF.

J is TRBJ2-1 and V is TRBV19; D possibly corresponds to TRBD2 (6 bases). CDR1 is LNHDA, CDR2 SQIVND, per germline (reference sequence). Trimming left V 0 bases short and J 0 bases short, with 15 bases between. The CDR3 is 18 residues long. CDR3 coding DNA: TGTGCCAGTAGTATAGATCGTATTAGCGGAAGCTCCTACAATGAGCAGTTCTTC. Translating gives CASSIDRISGSSYNEQFF.